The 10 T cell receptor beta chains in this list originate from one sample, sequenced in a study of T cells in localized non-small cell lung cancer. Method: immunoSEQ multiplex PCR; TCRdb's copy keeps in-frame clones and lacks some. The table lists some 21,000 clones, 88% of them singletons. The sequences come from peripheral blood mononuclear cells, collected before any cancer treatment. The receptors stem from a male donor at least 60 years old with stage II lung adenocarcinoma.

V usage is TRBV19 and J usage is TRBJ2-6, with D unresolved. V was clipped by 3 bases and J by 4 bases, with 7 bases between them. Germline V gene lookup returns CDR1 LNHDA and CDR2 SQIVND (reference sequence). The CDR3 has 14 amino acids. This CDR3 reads CASSMVSGANVLTF. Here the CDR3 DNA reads TGTGCCAGTAGTATGGTTTCGGGGGCCAACGTCCTGACTTTC. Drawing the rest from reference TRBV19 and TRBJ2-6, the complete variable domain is DGGITQSPKYLFRKEGQNVTLSCEQNLNHDAMYWYRQDPGQGLRLIYYSQIVNDFQKGDIAEGYSVSREKKESFPLTVTSAQKNPTAFYLCASSMVSGANVLTFGAGSRLTVL.

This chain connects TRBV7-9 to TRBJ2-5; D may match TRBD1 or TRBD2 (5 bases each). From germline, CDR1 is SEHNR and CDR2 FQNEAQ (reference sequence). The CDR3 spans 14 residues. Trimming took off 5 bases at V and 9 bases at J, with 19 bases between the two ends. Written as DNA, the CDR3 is TGTGCCAGCAGCCCCAGAGGGACCACCATCTCCCAGTACTTC. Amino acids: CASSPRGTTISQYF.

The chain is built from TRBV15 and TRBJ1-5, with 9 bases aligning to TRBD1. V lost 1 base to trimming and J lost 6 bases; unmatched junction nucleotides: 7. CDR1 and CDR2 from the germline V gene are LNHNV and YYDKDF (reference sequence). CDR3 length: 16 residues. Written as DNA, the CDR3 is TGTGCCACCAGCAGAGGAACAGGGGGCGCGGGTCAGCCCCAGCATTTT. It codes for CATSRGTGGAGQPQHF.

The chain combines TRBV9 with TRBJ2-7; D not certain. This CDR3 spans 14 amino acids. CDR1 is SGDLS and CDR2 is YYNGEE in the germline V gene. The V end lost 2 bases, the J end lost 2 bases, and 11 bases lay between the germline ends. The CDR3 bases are TGTGCCAGCAGCGTCGGAATCGTACCCTACGAGCAGTACTTC. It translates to CASSVGIVPYEQYF.

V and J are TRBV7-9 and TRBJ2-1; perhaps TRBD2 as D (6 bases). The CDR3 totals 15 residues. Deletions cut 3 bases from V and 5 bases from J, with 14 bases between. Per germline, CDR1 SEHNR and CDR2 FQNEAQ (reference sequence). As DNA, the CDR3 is TGTGCCAGCAGCTTTGGGGAGGCCGGACACAATGAGCAGTTCTTC. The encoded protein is CASSFGEAGHNEQFF.

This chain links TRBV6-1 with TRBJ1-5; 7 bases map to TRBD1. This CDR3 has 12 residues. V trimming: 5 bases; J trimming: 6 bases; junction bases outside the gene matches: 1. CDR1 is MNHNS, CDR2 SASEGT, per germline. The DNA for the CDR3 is TGTGCCAGCAGTCCAGGGGGTCAGCCCCAGCATTTT. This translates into CASSPGGQPQHF.

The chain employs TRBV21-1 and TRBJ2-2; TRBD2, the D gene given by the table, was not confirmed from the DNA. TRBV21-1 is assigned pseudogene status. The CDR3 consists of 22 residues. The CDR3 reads CASSKKPTDRGYGAGGSGELFF. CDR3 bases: TGTGCCAGCAGCAAAAAGCCTACGGACAGGGGGTATGGAGCGGGAGGGTCCGGGGAGCTGTTTTTT.

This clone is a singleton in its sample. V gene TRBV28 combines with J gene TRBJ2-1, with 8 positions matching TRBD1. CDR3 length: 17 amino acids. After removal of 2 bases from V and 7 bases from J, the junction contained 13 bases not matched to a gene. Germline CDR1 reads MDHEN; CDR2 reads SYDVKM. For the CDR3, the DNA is TGTGCCAGCAGTTTAGGGAGCGGGCAGGGGGCTTTAAATGAGCAGTTCTTC. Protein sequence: CASSLGSGQGALNEQFF.

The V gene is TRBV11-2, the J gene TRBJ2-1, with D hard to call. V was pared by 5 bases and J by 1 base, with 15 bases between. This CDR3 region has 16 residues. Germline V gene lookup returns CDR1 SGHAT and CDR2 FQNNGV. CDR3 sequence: CASSPTRQHSYNEQFF. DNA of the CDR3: TGTGCCAGCAGCCCCACCCGACAACATTCCTACAATGAGCAGTTCTTC.

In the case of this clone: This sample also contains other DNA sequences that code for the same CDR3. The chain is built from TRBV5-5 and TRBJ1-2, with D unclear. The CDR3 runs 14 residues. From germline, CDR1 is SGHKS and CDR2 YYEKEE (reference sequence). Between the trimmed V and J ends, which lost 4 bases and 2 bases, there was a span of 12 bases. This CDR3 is CASSTQDGNYGYTF. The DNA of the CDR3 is TGTGCCAGCAGCACGCAGGACGGCAACTATGGCTACACCTTC.